Described below is a single T cell receptor (beta chain) sequence and its context. Its cognate antigen is unknown. This specimen comes from a study of monozygotic twins with cystic fibrosis. Study observations and caveats: Nucleotide-identical clonotype sharing was significantly higher within monozygotic CF twin pairs than between unrelated CF individuals. Median Simpson clonality of roughly 0.01 suggested naive T cells predominated.

TCRdb keeps only in-frame clones here, not all; method: immunoSEQ multiplex PCR. The table shows about 26,000 clones, with 90% occurring only once. The sequenced material came from blood. This TCR came from a girl aged 2 to 9 with cystic fibrosis.

The CDR3, as DNA: TGTGCCAGCAGCTTCAACAGGGGACGGCAAGAGACCCAGTACTTC. Translated, it gives CASSFNRGRQETQYF. This chain links TRBV7-8 with TRBJ2-5; 7 bases match TRBD1. The CDR3 runs 15 residues. V was pared by 3 bases and J by 2 bases, with 6 bases of the junction left unmatched. The germline CDR1 and CDR2 sequences are SGHVS and FQNEAQ.